This T cell receptor (beta chain) was found in a study of cytomegalovirus exposure and HLA in healthy donors. PCR employed 60 Vbeta and 13 Jbeta primers. Generated by immunoSEQ multiplex PCR, the TCRdb table keeps only in-frame clones and is missing some. Here the sample spans some 130,000 clones, 76% being singletons. Comment on this clone: Its matching antigen is unknown.

Study-level results: As was reported, the HLA-A and HLA-B alleles of most subjects were accurately predicted from TCR beta sequences. TCR beta V- and J-gene trimming, according to a later analysis, was linked to a missense DCLRE1C variant. According to reports, the classifier identified cytomegalovirus status with high specificity and sensitivity.

V lost 6 bases to trimming and J lost 5 bases; unmatched junction nucleotides: 10. This CDR3 is built from 16 residues. Germline V lookup: CDR1 LNHDA, CDR2 SQIVND (reference sequence). This TCR was sampled from a man aged 40-49 years in good health and CMV-seronegative. What was sequenced was PBMCs. V is TRBV19 and J is TRBJ2-7, with TRBD2 identical over 13 bases. The CDR3 DNA sequence: TGTGCCAGTAGGCCTGGACTAGCGGGGGCTTTCAACGAGCAGTACTTC. Its protein is CASRPGLAGAFNEQYF.